Listed below are T cell receptor beta chains from one sample, sequenced in a study of CD8 T cells in ankylosing spondylitis. Via MiXCR, TCRdb re-called the 5' RACE reads, giving one row per CDR3 protein. The table includes some 220,000 distinct CDR3 sequences, just under 7.5% detected once. Specimen: blood, either unsorted or a sorted T cell fraction (not recorded which). The receptors come from a male donor with ankylosing spondylitis. Each CDR3 is given with its conserved first and last residue. A D gene is named only where the DNA matches it firmly. The listing skips clone size in some rows; elsewhere it reads once, few, many or a size class.

clone_size,v_call,j_call,d_call,cdr3_aa,cdr3_nt
few,TRBV19,TRBJ1-5,NA,CASSKTAYRDEGNQPQHF,TGTGCCAGCTCTAAAACAGCCTACAGGGATGAGGGCAATCAGCCCCAGCATTTT
many,TRBV6-1,TRBJ1-2,NA,CASSEPDGQDEFYGYTF,TGTGCCAGCAGTGAACCGGACGGCCAAGATGAGTTCTATGGCTACACCTTC
NA,TRBV28,TRBJ1-4,NA,CASMWELDEKLFF,TGTGCCAGCATGTGGGAGTTAGATGAAAAACTGTTTTTT
NA,TRBV7-9,TRBJ1-6,NA,CASRETVRVNSPLHF,TGTGCCAGCAGAGAGACAGTGCGCGTGAATTCACCCCTCCACTTT
many,TRBV7-9,TRBJ2-1,NA,CASSPSIGGQTYNEQFF,TGTGCCAGCAGCCCCAGTATCGGGGGCCAAACATACAATGAGCAGTTCTTC
many,TRBV12-3/TRBV12-4,TRBJ1-1,NA,CASSLSSSGNTEAFF,TGTGCCAGCAGTTTATCATCATCCGGAAACACTGAAGCTTTCTTT
many,TRBV7-2,TRBJ2-1,TRBD2,CASSPGGLADYNEQFF,TGTGCCAGCAGCCCAGGAGGGCTAGCGGATTACAATGAGCAGTTCTTC
many,TRBV6-1,TRBJ1-2,NA,CASSEGRGYGYTF,TGTGCCAGCAGTGAGGGGAGGGGCTATGGCTACACCTTC
many,TRBV7-9,TRBJ1-5,NA,CASSPGVGEQPQHF,TGTGCCAGCAGCCCTGGGGTAGGGGAACAGCCCCAGCATTTT
few,TRBV25-1,TRBJ2-7,TRBD2,CASSEYPLAGTSVSYEQYF,TGTGCCAGCAGTGAATACCCCCTAGCGGGGACTAGCGTCTCCTACGAGCAGTACTTC